Listed here are 26 T cell receptor beta chains from one sample, sequenced in a study of Tregs in tolerant kidney transplant recipients. TCRdb's table, derived via immunoSEQ multiplex PCR, lists solely in-frame clones and lacks some. This sample's table reports about 48,000 clones. The specimen was CD4+ T cells from blood, collected before the transplant. All receptors come from a human donor who received a combined kidney and bone marrow transplant.

A word on this clone: The read terminates 3 residues before the CDR3 end, so the remaining end is supplied by the germline J gene. This chain connects TRBV5-1 to TRBJ2-1, with D perhaps TRBD1 (5 bases). The germline V gene encodes CDR1 SGHRS and CDR2 YFSETQ. With 0 bases removed from V and 2 bases from J, the gap between germline ends came to 9 bases. This CDR3 is 15 amino acids long. CDR3 amino acids: CASSLGGVTYNEQFF. CDR3 DNA, as far as it was read: TGCGCCAGCAGCTTGGGGGGCGTAACCTACAATGAG.

Concerning this clone itself: The sequence runs out 3 residues before the end of the CDR3; the remainder is reconstructed from the germline J gene. The chain combines TRBV30 with TRBJ2-7, with 15 bases lining up with TRBD2. The V segment lost 0 bases and the J segment 5 bases; nucleotides outside the gene matches: 5. This CDR3 region has 16 residues. Germline V gene data show CDR1 as GTSNPN and CDR2 as SVGIG (reference sequence). The CDR3 loop is CAWSVGTSGRSDEQYF. Partial CDR3 DNA: TGTGCCTGGAGTGTTGGGACTAGCGGGAGGTCGGACGAG.

The CDR3 loop is CASKKQGVYEQYF. The part of the CDR3 DNA that was read is TGTGCCAGCAAAAAACAAGGGGTCTACGAG. The rearrangement uses TRBV7-9 and TRBJ2-7, with TRBD1 as a possible D gene (5 bases). The missing CDR3 end, 3 residues past where the read stops, is filled in from the germline J gene. V dropped 7 bases and J dropped 3 bases, with 13 bases sitting between them. This CDR3 is built from 13 residues. Germline values: CDR1 SEHNR, CDR2 FQNEAQ (reference sequence).

For this clone: Read data end 3 residues before the CDR3 end; the end is taken from the germline J gene. The rearrangement joins TRBV19 to TRBJ2-4, with 7 positions matching TRBD1. Germline values: CDR1 LNHDA, CDR2 SQIVND (reference sequence). V dropped 7 bases and J dropped 0; count of bases not matched to a gene: 15. The CDR3 consists of 18 residues. The sequenced CDR3 bases are TGTGCCAGTACAAGGCGACAGGGCTACGGATTAGCCAAAAACATT. Translated, it gives CASTRRQGYGLAKNI. The entire CDR3 protein reads CASTRRQGYGLAKNIQYF. Combining the CDR3 with reference TRBV19 and TRBJ2-4 gives the whole variable domain DGGITQSPKYLFRKEGQNVTLSCEQNLNHDAMYWYRQDPGQGLRLIYYSQIVNDFQKGDIAEGYSVSREKKESFPLTVTSAQKNPTAFYLCASTRRQGYGLAKNIQYFGAGTRLSVL.

With respect to this clone: The missing CDR3 end, 3 residues past where the read stops, is filled in from the germline J gene. The V gene is TRBV20-1, the J gene TRBJ1-1; tentatively, D is TRBD1 (6 bases). Trimming took off 3 bases at V and 5 bases at J, with 13 bases between the two ends. This CDR3 is built from 13 residues. CDR1 and CDR2 from the germline V gene are DFQATT and SNEGSKA (reference sequence). The CDR3 DNA, read in part, is TGCAGTGCTAGGAGACAGGCTCTGACTGAA. Protein sequence: CSARRQALTE. The full CDR3 is CSARRQALTEAFF.

Of note for this clone: Sequencing ends 3 residues short of the CDR3 end; the germline J gene provides the rest. V usage is TRBV30 and J usage is TRBJ1-1; 10 bases map to TRBD1. Trimming removed 4 bases from V and 5 bases from J; junction bases left unmatched: 7. The CDR3 is 14 residues long. Germline values: CDR1 GTSNPN, CDR2 SVGIG (reference sequence). The CDR3 bases that were read are TGTGCCTGGATCCCGGGACAGGGGCGGACTGAA. Protein product: CAWIPGQGRTE. From start to end, the CDR3 is CAWIPGQGRTEAFF.

Comment on this clone: Read data end 3 residues before the CDR3 end; the end is taken from the germline J gene. J is TRBJ2-5 and V is TRBV5-4; 8 bases fit TRBD2. Germline trimming cut 4 bases from V and 5 bases from J; bases unmatched to any gene: 10. CDR1 is SGHNT and CDR2 is YYREEE in the germline V gene (reference sequence). CDR3 length: 15 residues. The CDR3 DNA, read in part, is TGTGCCAGCAGCGTCGGACTAGCAGAGATCGAGACC. This encodes CASSVGLAEIET. The whole CDR3 is CASSVGLAEIETQYF.

As to this clone: The read halts 3 residues ahead of the CDR3 end, with the missing end drawn from the germline J gene. The gene calls are TRBV18 and TRBJ2-7, with D uncertain. CDR1 and CDR2 from the germline V gene are KGHSH and LQKENI. This CDR3 has 14 amino acids. V was trimmed by 0 bases and J by 4 bases, leaving 10 bases between them. The CDR3 spells CASSPPTLEYEQYF. The CDR3 DNA, read in part, is TGTGCCAGCTCACCACCGACACTGGAATACGAG.

Comment on this clone: Read coverage stops 3 residues before the CDR3 terminus; the germline J gene supplies the remainder. The chain uses TRBV20-1 and TRBJ1-5, with TRBD1 as a possible D gene (6 bases). From germline, CDR1 is DFQATT and CDR2 SNEGSKA (reference sequence). V lost 6 bases to trimming and J lost 5 bases, with 14 bases between them. The length of the CDR3 is 13 residues. CDR3 loop: CSATGQAHQPQHF. The CDR3 DNA, read in part, is TGCAGTGCAACGGGACAAGCTCATCAGCCC.

Notes on this clone: The read falls 3 residues short of the CDR3 end, and the missing part is taken from the germline J gene. V is TRBV7-2 and J is TRBJ2-5; no clear D gene. The V end was cut by 1 base, the J end by 7 bases, with 7 bases between. Germline assignment: CDR1 SGHTA and CDR2 FQGNSA. This CDR3 spans 12 amino acids. The covered CDR3 bases are TGTGCCAGCAGCTTAGAACTTAGGACC. Protein: CASSLELRT. The entire CDR3 reads CASSLELRTQYF.

Concerning this clone itself: Read sequence stops 3 residues before the CDR3 end, and the germline J gene provides the missing end. The gene calls are TRBV30 and TRBJ2-7, with D possibly matching TRBD2 (5 bases). The V gene's germline CDR1 is GTSNPN and CDR2 SVGIG (reference sequence). The V gene lost 2 bases and the J gene lost 1 base, with 21 bases spanning the gap. The CDR3 sequence is 17 residues long. The covered CDR3 bases are TGTGCCTGGAGTCTAAAAAGGCTTACTAGGGAATCCTACGAG. Its translation: CAWSLKRLTRESYE. The full CDR3 protein reads CAWSLKRLTRESYEQYF.

About this clone: The read halts 3 residues ahead of the CDR3 end, with the missing end drawn from the germline J gene. The rearrangement links TRBV30 to TRBJ2-1, with TRBD2 as a possible D gene (5 bases). Germline CDR1 and CDR2: GTSNPN and SVGIG (reference sequence). The CDR3 is 17 residues long. With 3 bases removed from V and 8 bases from J, the gap between germline ends came to 26 bases. The part of the CDR3 DNA that was read is TGTGCCTGGAGAAGGGTTCTAGGGAAAAGGACTGTCGATGAG. Its protein is CAWRRVLGKRTVDE. In full, the CDR3 is CAWRRVLGKRTVDEQFF.

CDR3 sequence: CASSTQGHSTDTQYF. CDR3 bases read: TGTGCCAGCAGCACACAGGGCCACTCCACAGATACG. The V call is TRBV7-9, the J call TRBJ2-3; tentatively, D is TRBD1 (6 bases). The read falls 3 residues short of the CDR3 end, and the missing part is taken from the germline J gene. Deletions cut 5 bases from V and 2 bases from J, with 14 bases between. The CDR3 runs 15 residues. Germline CDR1 is SEHNR and CDR2 is FQNEAQ (reference sequence). The full variable domain, with the rest looked up from reference TRBV7-9 and TRBJ2-3, is DTGVSQNPRHKITKRGQNVTFRCDPISEHNRLYWYRQTLGQGPEFLTYFQNEAQLEKSRLLSDRFSAERPKGSFSTLEIQRTEQGDSAMYLCASSTQGHSTDTQYFGPGTRLTVL.

As for this clone: The CDR3 end lies 3 residues beyond the end of the read and is filled in from the germline J gene. This chain joins TRBV5-1 and TRBJ2-2; D uncertain. Germline V gives CDR1 SGHRS, CDR2 YFSETQ. The CDR3 consists of 14 residues. Trimming left V 0 bases short and J 4 bases short, with 7 bases between. CDR3 sequence reads: CASSLGLPTGELFF. The CDR3 bases that were read are TGCGCCAGCAGCTTGGGACTCCCCACCGGGGAG.

About this clone: The read finishes 3 residues shy of the CDR3 end, and the germline J gene is used to complete it. The rearrangement links TRBV6-1 to TRBJ2-5, with TRBD1 as a possible D gene (6 bases). Germline lookup yields CDR1 MNHNS and CDR2 SASEGT. V was shortened by 4 bases and J by 4 bases, with 10 bases between the two germline ends. This CDR3 is 13 amino acids long. The sequenced part of the CDR3 DNA is TGTGCCAGCAGTGGGCAGGGGCGAGAGACC. This translates into CASSGQGRET. In full, the CDR3 reads CASSGQGRETQYF.

As regards this clone: The read terminates 3 residues before the CDR3 end, so the remaining end is supplied by the germline J gene. The rearrangement uses TRBV20-1 and TRBJ2-7; D might be TRBD2 (5 bases). Germline CDR1 is DFQATT and CDR2 is SNEGSKA (reference sequence). Trimming took off 7 bases at V and 3 bases at J, with 13 bases between the two ends. The CDR3 runs 12 residues. Incomplete CDR3 DNA: TGCAGTGGGGCGGGTCTCGGCTACGAG. It is translated as CSGAGLGYE. The whole CDR3 sequence reads CSGAGLGYEQYF.

Worth noting for this clone: The read ends 3 residues before the CDR3 terminus; that terminus is restored from the germline J gene. This sequence joins TRBV5-4 and TRBJ1-6; no clear D. The CDR3 has 14 residues. Trimming stripped 7 bases from V and 6 bases from J, with 14 bases between. Per the germline V gene, CDR1 is SGHNT and CDR2 is YYREEE (reference sequence). CDR3 protein: CASHLIPTNSPLHF. CDR3 DNA, as far as it was read: TGTGCCAGCCACCTAATTCCTACTAATTCACCC.

The CDR3 bases that were read are TGCAGTGCCCCAGGGGGCAGGAGCTCCTACGAG. It specifies CSAPGGRSSYE. The CDR3, in full, reads CSAPGGRSSYEQYF. The gene calls are TRBV20-1 and TRBJ2-7; 8 bases align to TRBD1. The read ends 3 residues early relative to the CDR3; the germline J gene fills the gap. CDR1 is DFQATT and CDR2 is SNEGSKA in the germline V gene (reference sequence). The CDR3 length is 14 residues. Trimming took 6 bases from V and 0 from J; bases not matched to a gene: 7.

Concerning this clone itself: The read is 3 residues too short to cover the CDR3 end, so that end is filled in from the germline J gene. The rearrangement uses TRBV6-4 and TRBJ1-1; 7 bases are shared with TRBD1. Germline V gives CDR1 MRHNA, CDR2 SNTAGT. V dropped 8 bases and J dropped 0; count of bases not matched to a gene: 3. The CDR3 totals 13 residues. The part of the CDR3 DNA that was read is TGTGCCAGCTCACAGGGGTTGAACACTGAA. It encodes CASSQGLNTE. From start to end, the CDR3 is CASSQGLNTEAFF.

Concerning this clone: Read data end 3 residues before the CDR3 end; the end is taken from the germline J gene. This chain connects TRBV7-9 to TRBJ2-3, with D perhaps matching TRBD2 (5 bases). Germline V gives CDR1 SEHNR, CDR2 FQNEAQ (reference sequence). CDR3 length: 14 residues. The germline V and J ends were trimmed by 2 bases and 6 bases, with 12 bases remaining between them. The CDR3 bases that were read are TGTGCCAGCAGCTTACCCCCCTCGGGGGATACG. Translated: CASSLPPSGDT. The whole CDR3 region reads CASSLPPSGDTQYF.

Worth noting for this clone: The read ends 3 residues shy of where the CDR3 ends; the end is completed using the germline J gene. J is TRBJ2-7 and V is TRBV7-2; tentative D call: TRBD1 (6 bases). CDR3 length: 13 amino acids. With 6 bases removed from V and 5 bases from J, the gap between germline ends came to 14 bases. Germline-derived CDR1 and CDR2 are SGHTA and FQGNSA. The CDR3 DNA, read in part, is TGTGCCAGCAGTCCCCTGGGGGCCAACGAG. As protein: CASSPLGANE. The CDR3, in full, reads CASSPLGANEQYF.

As for this clone: The read is 3 residues too short to cover the CDR3 end, so that end is filled in from the germline J gene. The gene calls are TRBV30 and TRBJ2-7, with D perhaps matching TRBD2 (6 bases). Between the trimmed V and J ends, which lost 5 bases and 6 bases, there was a span of 17 bases. The CDR3 consists of 13 residues. Germline assignment: CDR1 GTSNPN and CDR2 SVGIG (reference sequence). CDR3 sequence: CAWCCLAFAEQYF. The part of the CDR3 DNA that was read is TGTGCCTGGTGTTGTCTAGCGTTCGCCGAG.

In regard to this clone: The read terminates 3 residues before the CDR3 end, so the remaining end is supplied by the germline J gene. The chain joins TRBV29-1 to TRBJ2-3, with 11 bases aligning to TRBD2. The J segment lost 1 base and the V segment lost 2 bases, leaving 2 bases of the junction unmatched. This CDR3 comprises 15 residues. Germline CDR1 and CDR2: SQVTM and ANQGSEA. The part of the CDR3 DNA that was read is TGCAGCGTTGAATCGACTAGCGGGGGCACAGATACG. This sequence encodes CSVESTSGGTDT. The whole CDR3 is CSVESTSGGTDTQYF.

In regard to this clone: Coverage ceases 3 residues before the CDR3 finishes, and the germline J gene fills in the end. The chain links TRBV7-2 to TRBJ1-5; no definite D call. The CDR3 consists of 12 residues. The germline V gene has CDR1 SGHTA and CDR2 FQGNSA. The V gene lost 5 bases and the J gene lost 6 bases, with 8 bases spanning the gap. The DNA read from the CDR3 is TGTGCCAGCAGCCTTCCGGGTCAGCCC. This encodes CASSLPGQP. The full CDR3 protein is CASSLPGQPQHF.

As to this clone: The CDR3 end lies 3 residues beyond the end of the read and is filled in from the germline J gene. The chain combines TRBV7-6 with TRBJ2-1; 8 bases are shared with TRBD2. J gave up 8 bases and V 0 bases, and 9 bases lay outside the gene matches. The V gene's germline CDR1 is SGHVS and CDR2 FNYEAQ. The CDR3 is made up of 16 amino acids. The CDR3 bases that were read are TGTGCCAGCAGCTTAGCAGCGGGAGCTCCCTTGCATGAG. Protein product: CASSLAAGAPLHE. The complete CDR3 protein is CASSLAAGAPLHEQFF.

As regards this clone: The CDR3 end lies 3 residues beyond the end of the read and is filled in from the germline J gene. This chain connects TRBV18 to TRBJ2-7; TRBD2 agrees at 7 bases. CDR1 KGHSH and CDR2 LQKENI come from the germline V gene. The CDR3 covers 14 residues. The ends lost 6 bases at V and 5 bases at J; junction bases unmatched: 10. The CDR3 reads CASSTPGLLNEQYF. The covered CDR3 bases are TGTGCCAGCTCCACACCGGGACTACTCAACGAG.